This T cell receptor (beta chain) emerged from a study of cytomegalovirus exposure and HLA in healthy donors. V shed 10 bases and J shed 7 bases, with 15 bases lying between them. The CDR3 runs 12 residues. CDR1 is MDHEN and CDR2 is SYDVKM in the germline V gene. The PCR contained 60 Vbeta and 13 Jbeta primers. Profiling relied on immunoSEQ multiplex PCR, and the TCRdb table lists in-frame clones only, not all of them. Here the sample spans 180,000 or so clones, about 88% being singletons. The sample taken for sequencing was PBMCs. The J gene is TRBJ2-3, the V gene TRBV28, with D tentatively TRBD2 (5 bases). This sequence originates from a woman in her twenties or thirties in good health and CMV-seronegative. The CDR3 DNA reads TGTGCCATCTCGAGCGGTCCTCATACGCAGTATTTT. Translating it yields CAISSGPHTQYF.